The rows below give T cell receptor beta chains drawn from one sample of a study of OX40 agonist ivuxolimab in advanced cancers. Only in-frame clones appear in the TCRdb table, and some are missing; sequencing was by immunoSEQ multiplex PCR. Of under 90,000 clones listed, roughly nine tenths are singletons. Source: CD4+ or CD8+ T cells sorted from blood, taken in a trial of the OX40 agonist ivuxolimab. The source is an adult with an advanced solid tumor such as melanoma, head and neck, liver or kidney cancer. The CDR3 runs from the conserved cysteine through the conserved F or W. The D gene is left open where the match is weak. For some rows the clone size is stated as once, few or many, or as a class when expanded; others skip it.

CDR3 protein: CASSSDRGSTNEKLFF
CDR3 DNA: TGTGCCAGCAGCTCAGACAGGGGTTCAACTAATGAAAAACTGTTTTTT
V gene: TRBV5-4
D gene: TRBD1
J gene: TRBJ1-4
clone size: few

CDR3 protein: CASSPQGSGNTIYF
CDR3 DNA: TGCGCCAGCAGCCCGCAGGGGTCTGGAAACACCATATATTTT
V gene: TRBV5-1
D gene: -
J gene: TRBJ1-3
clone size: -

CDR3 protein: CAIRTEPNTEAFF
CDR3 DNA: TGTGCCATCAGGACCGAGCCCAACACTGAAGCTTTCTTT
V gene: TRBV10-3
D gene: -
J gene: TRBJ1-1
clone size: -

CDR3 protein: CASSPGQANTEAFF
CDR3 DNA: TGTGCCAGCAGCCCAGGACAGGCGAACACTGAAGCTTTCTTT
V gene: TRBV11-1
D gene: TRBD1
J gene: TRBJ1-1
clone size: -

CDR3 protein: CASSRSGGGRSPLHF
CDR3 DNA: TGTGCCAGCAGCCGCTCAGGGGGCGGTAGGTCACCCCTCCACTTT
V gene: TRBV5-4
D gene: TRBD1
J gene: TRBJ1-6
clone size: -

CDR3 protein: CSVQATVGKQYF
CDR3 DNA: TGCAGCGTTCAGGCGACTGTTGGTAAGCAGTACTTC
V gene: TRBV29-1
D gene: -
J gene: TRBJ2-7
clone size: -

CDR3 protein: CASSLRGATDQETQYF
CDR3 DNA: TGTGCCAGCAGCTTGAGGGGGGCGACCGACCAAGAGACCCAGTACTTC
V gene: TRBV7-3
D gene: -
J gene: TRBJ2-5
clone size: -

CDR3 protein: CAIGQSGANVLTF
CDR3 DNA: TGTGCCATAGGACAATCTGGGGCCAACGTCCTGACTTTC
V gene: TRBV19
D gene: -
J gene: TRBJ2-6
clone size: few

CDR3 protein: CASSPRTGVSSYEQYF
CDR3 DNA: TGCGCCAGCAGCCCTCGGACAGGGGTCAGCTCCTACGAGCAGTACTTC
V gene: TRBV5-1
D gene: TRBD1
J gene: TRBJ2-7
clone size: once

CDR3 protein: CASSQAKGGTTGIQTDTQYF
CDR3 DNA: TGCGCCAGCAGCCAAGCAAAGGGGGGGACCACGGGTATTCAGACAGATACGCAGTATTTT
V gene: TRBV4-1
D gene: -
J gene: TRBJ2-3
clone size: -

CDR3 protein: CASSLKGTGLVTDTQYF
CDR3 DNA: TGTGCCAGCAGCTTGAAAGGAACGGGACTAGTAACGGATACGCAGTATTTT
V gene: TRBV5-4
D gene: TRBD2
J gene: TRBJ2-3
clone size: -